The 16 T cell receptor beta chains in this list originate from one sample, sequenced in a study of blood T cell repertoires in COVID-19. This table comes from immunoSEQ multiplex PCR, and its TCRdb copy is limited to in-frame clones, with some not included. This sample has roughly 200,000 clones, with just under 90% found just once. Sequencing was performed on peripheral blood. The receptors originated from a man aged 55-75 years who had recovered from COVID-19.

The CDR3 DNA reads as TGTGCCAGCAGCCCCTCAGCGGGAAACACCATATATTTT. Its protein product is CASSPSAGNTIYF. The rearrangement links TRBV7-3 to TRBJ1-3; D gene uncertain. Trimming cost V 5 bases and J 4 bases, with 9 bases left between them. CDR3 length: 13 residues. Germline V lookup: CDR1 SGHTA, CDR2 FQGTGA.

For the CDR3, the DNA is TGTGCCAGCCAAACGGAGCGGGGATACAATGAGCAGTTCTTC. It specifies CASQTERGYNEQFF. The chain carries TRBV19 and TRBJ2-1; TRBD2 matches 7 bases. The V gene end was trimmed by 9 bases and the J gene end by 4 bases; junction bases not matched to a gene: 9. The length of the CDR3 is 14 residues. CDR1 and CDR2 from the germline V gene are LNHDA and SQIVND (reference sequence).

The chain employs TRBV30 and TRBJ1-1; D is possibly TRBD1 (5 bases). The V gene's germline CDR1 is GTSNPN and CDR2 SVGIG (reference sequence). Deletions cut 1 base from V and 5 bases from J, with 8 bases between. This CDR3 region has 12 residues. The chain's CDR3 is CAWSGRGTEAFF. CDR3 in DNA: TGTGCCTGGAGTGGTCGGGGGACTGAAGCTTTCTTT.

The chain joins TRBV9 to TRBJ2-2, with 15 bases identical to TRBD2. Germline V gives CDR1 SGDLS, CDR2 YYNGEE. The CDR3 length is 16 residues. The J segment lost 5 bases and the V segment lost 4 bases, leaving 3 bases of the junction unmatched. CDR3 nucleotides: TGTGCCAGCAGCCTCGGGACTAGCGGGAGGACCGGGGAGCTGTTTTTT. As protein: CASSLGTSGRTGELFF.

This chain joins TRBV20-1 and TRBJ2-7, with 8 nucleotides matching TRBD1. Germline V gives CDR1 DFQATT, CDR2 SNEGSKA (reference sequence). J lost 4 bases, V lost 3 bases, and 11 bases had no gene match. CDR3 length equals 15 residues. CDR3 protein: CSASGRDRKPYEQYF. CDR3 nucleotide sequence: TGCAGTGCTAGTGGCCGGGACAGGAAGCCATACGAGCAGTACTTC.

In its sample, this clone was seen once. The chain is built from TRBV7-2 and TRBJ1-6, with D possibly being TRBD1 (5 bases). Germline CDR1 SGHTA, CDR2 FQGNSA. V lost 5 bases to trimming and J lost 7 bases, with 15 bases between them. The CDR3 covers 15 residues. Here the CDR3 DNA reads TGTGCCAGCAGCCCGGACATAGTCCCGAATTCACCCCTCCACTTT. Translated, it gives CASSPDIVPNSPLHF.

In this sample, this clone turned up once. The gene calls are TRBV27 and TRBJ2-2, with 9 positions matching TRBD2. The CDR3 sequence is 16 residues long. Losses at the gene ends were 5 bases for V and 1 base for J; bases not matched to a gene: 5. The V gene's germline CDR1 is MNHEY and CDR2 SMNVEV (reference sequence). The CDR3 bases are TGTGCCAGCAGTCCGGGACTAGCCAAGAACACCGGGGAGCTGTTTTTT. Protein: CASSPGLAKNTGELFF.

The sample holds one count of this clone. The genes are TRBV28 and TRBJ2-1, with TRBD2 matching 8 bases. V gave up 5 bases and J gave up 5 bases; unmatched junction bases: 8. CDR1 is MDHEN, CDR2 SYDVKM, per germline. The CDR3 contains 15 residues. The CDR3 protein is CASSREKAGDNEQFF. The CDR3 DNA reads as TGTGCCAGCAGTCGGGAGAAAGCGGGAGACAATGAGCAGTTCTTC.

The chain uses TRBV28 and TRBJ2-5; perhaps TRBD2 as D (6 bases). Trimming cost V 6 bases and J 1 base, with 12 bases left between them. Germline lookup yields CDR1 MDHEN and CDR2 SYDVKM. The CDR3 is 14 amino acids. CDR3 in amino acids: CASRTLGGQETQYF. CDR3 coding DNA: TGTGCCAGCAGGACCCTCGGGGGCCAAGAGACCCAGTACTTC.

In this sample, this clone turned up once. The rearrangement joins TRBV7-2 to TRBJ2-2; the D gene is possibly TRBD1 (5 bases). This CDR3 region has 17 residues. V lost 5 bases and J lost 4, with 20 bases in between. CDR1 is SGHTA, CDR2 FQGNSA, per germline. CDR3 nucleotides: TGTGCCAGCAGCCGCTTAAAGGGGTCTAGTGGCACCGGGGAGCTGTTTTTT. Translation gives CASSRLKGSSGTGELFF.

This chain uses TRBV9 with TRBJ2-5; D possibly corresponds to TRBD2 (7 bases). The length of the CDR3 is 15 residues. Germline V CDR1 and CDR2: SGDLS, YYNGEE. The V end lost 4 bases, the J end lost 0 bases, and 13 bases lay between the germline ends. CDR3 region: CASSRGASYQETQYF. As DNA, the CDR3 is TGTGCCAGCAGCCGGGGGGCCTCGTACCAAGAGACCCAGTACTTC.

The chain uses TRBV2 and TRBJ1-2; no definite D call. In germline, CDR1 is SNHLY, CDR2 FYNNEI. Trimming cost V 6 bases and J 6 bases, with 11 bases left between them. The CDR3 is 12 amino acids. The CDR3 here is CASRTQLHGYTF. CDR3 bases: TGTGCCAGCAGAACACAGTTGCATGGCTACACCTTC.

The CDR3 bases are TGTGCCTGGAATGGGGCTAGCGGGGCTCAAGAGACCCAGTACTTC. It encodes CAWNGASGAQETQYF. The chain is built from TRBV30 and TRBJ2-5; 9 nucleotides align to TRBD2. There are 15 residues in the CDR3. Germline CDR1 and CDR2: GTSNPN and SVGIG (reference sequence). The ends lost 4 bases at V and 2 bases at J; junction bases unmatched: 8.

The chain employs TRBV5-6 and TRBJ2-3; TRBD2 aligns across 10 bases. In germline, CDR1 is SGHDT, CDR2 YYEEEE. After removal of 0 bases from V and 10 bases from J, the junction contained 11 bases not matched to a gene. The CDR3 contains 16 residues. CDR3 sequence reads: CASSLGVSGRSSPQYF. CDR3 DNA sequence: TGTGCCAGCAGCTTGGGGGTTAGCGGGAGGAGTTCCCCGCAGTATTTT.

V is TRBV19 and J is TRBJ2-5, with TRBD1 identical over 12 bases. Germline V gene data show CDR1 as LNHDA and CDR2 as SQIVND (reference sequence). V gave up 6 bases and J gave up 6 bases; unmatched junction bases: 11. This CDR3 has 16 amino acids. The CDR3 is CASSPTGTGGSKTQYF. The CDR3 bases are TGTGCCAGTAGCCCTACGGGGACAGGGGGCTCCAAGACCCAGTACTTC.

The gene calls are TRBV6-5 and TRBJ1-4; possible D gene TRBD1, 5 bases. Trimming took off 9 bases at V and 7 bases at J, with 15 bases between the two ends. The CDR3 spans 13 residues. Germline V gene data show CDR1 as MNHEY and CDR2 as SVGAGI. Written as DNA, the CDR3 is TGTGCCAGTCGTTGGGGCGGCGGTGAAAAACTGTTTTTT. Translated: CASRWGGGEKLFF.